The rows below give T cell receptor beta chains drawn from one sample of a study of blood T cell repertoires in COVID-19. The assay was immunoSEQ multiplex PCR, and TCRdb's table has in-frame clones only and misses some. This table holds 400,000 to 500,000 clones, 70% to 90% found once. Input material: PBMCs or T cells enriched from blood (not recorded which). All receptors come from a woman aged 18 to 35 who had been exposed to COVID-19. The CDR3 runs from the conserved cysteine through the conserved F or W. The order of the fields is clone size, D gene, V gene, J gene, CDR3 protein, CDR3 DNA. A D gene is named only where the DNA matches it firmly. Size values are once, few and many counts, or a class for expanded clones, and some rows have none.

abundance: .; d_gene: TRBD2; v_gene: TRBV4-2; j_gene: TRBJ2-2; CDR3aa: CASSQDPATSGIRTGELFF; CDR3nt: TGTGCCAGCAGCCAAGATCCCGCCACTAGCGGGATTAGGACCGGGGAGCTGTTTTTT
abundance: once; d_gene: TRBD2; v_gene: TRBV5-1; j_gene: TRBJ2-1; CDR3aa: CASSPGLAGVGEQFF; CDR3nt: TGCGCCAGCAGCCCGGGACTAGCGGGAGTCGGTGAGCAGTTCTTC
abundance: .; d_gene: .; v_gene: TRBV19; j_gene: TRBJ1-2; CDR3aa: CASFNGADYGYTF; CDR3nt: TGTGCCAGTTTTAATGGGGCGGACTATGGCTACACCTTC
abundance: few; d_gene: TRBD1; v_gene: TRBV7-3; j_gene: TRBJ2-2; CDR3aa: CASSPGTANTGELFF; CDR3nt: TGTGCCAGCAGCCCCGGGACAGCGAACACCGGGGAGCTGTTTTTT
abundance: .; d_gene: .; v_gene: TRBV9; j_gene: TRBJ2-2; CDR3aa: CASSVSTGELFF; CDR3nt: TGTGCCAGCAGCGTATCGACCGGGGAGCTGTTTTTT
abundance: few; d_gene: TRBD2; v_gene: TRBV5-1; j_gene: TRBJ2-7; CDR3aa: CASSLARTSGGPYEQYF; CDR3nt: TGCGCCAGCAGCTTGGCACGGACTAGCGGGGGCCCCTACGAGCAGTACTTC
abundance: .; d_gene: .; v_gene: TRBV3-1/TRBV3-2; j_gene: TRBJ1-2; CDR3aa: CASSQETGNYGYTF; CDR3nt: TGTGCCAGCAGCCAAGAGACAGGAAACTATGGCTACACCTTC
abundance: .; d_gene: .; v_gene: TRBV6-5; j_gene: TRBJ1-2; CDR3aa: CASSYSTNYGYTF; CDR3nt: TGTGCCAGCAGTTACTCCACTAACTATGGCTACACCTTC
abundance: .; d_gene: TRBD2; v_gene: TRBV2; j_gene: TRBJ2-1; CDR3aa: CASRPPGLAGSYNEQFF; CDR3nt: TGTGCCAGCAGACCACCGGGACTAGCGGGATCATACAATGAGCAGTTCTTC
abundance: .; d_gene: .; v_gene: TRBV3-1/TRBV3-2; j_gene: TRBJ2-7; CDR3aa: CASRRSGASSYEQYF; CDR3nt: TGTGCCAGCAGACGATCAGGCGCCAGCTCCTACGAGCAGTACTTC
abundance: .; d_gene: TRBD1; v_gene: TRBV2; j_gene: TRBJ1-2; CDR3aa: CASQGQGARYGYTF; CDR3nt: TGTGCCAGCCAGGGACAGGGGGCGCGGTATGGCTACACCTTC
abundance: .; d_gene: TRBD1; v_gene: TRBV7-9; j_gene: TRBJ2-7; CDR3aa: CASSRQGSTYEQYF; CDR3nt: TGTGCCAGCAGCAGACAGGGAAGTACCTACGAGCAGTACTTC
abundance: .; d_gene: .; v_gene: TRBV3-1/TRBV3-2; j_gene: TRBJ2-1; CDR3aa: CASSPGDYYNEQFF; CDR3nt: TGTGCCAGCAGCCCAGGGGACTACTACAATGAGCAGTTCTTC
abundance: .; d_gene: TRBD1; v_gene: TRBV5-1; j_gene: TRBJ1-2; CDR3aa: CASSTGDRVSSNYGYTF; CDR3nt: TGCGCCAGCAGCACCGGGGACAGGGTCTCATCTAACTATGGCTACACCTTC
abundance: .; d_gene: TRBD1; v_gene: TRBV27; j_gene: TRBJ1-1; CDR3aa: CASSFDRGDTEAFF; CDR3nt: TGTGCCAGCAGTTTCGACAGGGGGGACACTGAAGCTTTCTTT
abundance: once; d_gene: TRBD1; v_gene: TRBV3-1/TRBV3-2; j_gene: TRBJ2-7; CDR3aa: CASSAGQGPGEQYF; CDR3nt: TGTGCCAGCAGCGCTGGACAGGGACCGGGTGAGCAGTACTTC
abundance: .; d_gene: TRBD1; v_gene: TRBV16; j_gene: TRBJ1-6; CDR3aa: CASSPRPGTDSPLHF; CDR3nt: TGTGCCAGCAGCCCACGCCCCGGGACAGATTCACCCCTCCACTTT
abundance: .; d_gene: .; v_gene: TRBV19; j_gene: TRBJ2-1; CDR3aa: CASSTRLVVNEQFF; CDR3nt: TGTGCCAGTAGTACCCGGCTAGTTGTGAATGAGCAGTTCTTC
abundance: .; d_gene: .; v_gene: TRBV13; j_gene: TRBJ2-7; CDR3aa: CASSPSSYEQYF; CDR3nt: TGTGCCAGCAGCCCCAGCTCCTACGAGCAGTACTTC
abundance: .; d_gene: .; v_gene: TRBV5-1; j_gene: TRBJ2-7; CDR3aa: CASSRDTPYEQYF; CDR3nt: TGCGCCAGCAGCCGGGACACACCCTACGAGCAGTACTTC
abundance: once; d_gene: .; v_gene: TRBV7-2; j_gene: TRBJ1-1; CDR3aa: CASSLDPASGIKAFF; CDR3nt: TGTGCCAGCAGCTTAGACCCGGCATCAGGGATTAAAGCTTTCTTT
abundance: few; d_gene: .; v_gene: TRBV28; j_gene: TRBJ2-4; CDR3aa: CASSLTQGNIQYF; CDR3nt: TGTGCCAGCAGTTTAACGCAGGGAAACATTCAGTACTTC
abundance: .; d_gene: TRBD2; v_gene: TRBV7-9; j_gene: TRBJ2-3; CDR3aa: CASSFGLAGGPDTQYF; CDR3nt: TGTGCCAGCAGCTTCGGACTAGCGGGGGGACCAGATACGCAGTATTTT
abundance: .; d_gene: TRBD1; v_gene: TRBV5-1; j_gene: TRBJ1-2; CDR3aa: CASSPDRTRGYGYTF; CDR3nt: TGCGCCAGCAGCCCGGACAGGACGCGAGGATATGGCTACACCTTC
abundance: .; d_gene: TRBD2; v_gene: TRBV27; j_gene: TRBJ2-1; CDR3aa: CASSLSGTSVNEQFF; CDR3nt: TGTGCCAGCAGTTTATCAGGGACTAGTGTCAATGAGCAGTTCTTC
abundance: few; d_gene: TRBD1; v_gene: TRBV7-2; j_gene: TRBJ1-2; CDR3aa: CASSIKTGTGNNYGYTF; CDR3nt: TGTGCCAGCAGCATAAAGACCGGGACAGGGAATAACTATGGCTACACCTTC
abundance: .; d_gene: TRBD1; v_gene: TRBV9; j_gene: TRBJ1-3; CDR3aa: CASSVAGQGSSGNTIYF; CDR3nt: TGTGCCAGCAGCGTAGCGGGACAGGGATCCTCTGGAAACACCATATATTTT
abundance: .; d_gene: TRBD1; v_gene: TRBV5-1; j_gene: TRBJ1-6; CDR3aa: CASSLKGADSPLHF; CDR3nt: TGCGCCAGCAGCTTGAAGGGGGCTGATTCACCCCTCCACTTT
abundance: .; d_gene: .; v_gene: TRBV6-2/TRBV6-3; j_gene: TRBJ1-1; CDR3aa: CASSYGSGAYTEAFF; CDR3nt: TGTGCCAGCAGTTACGGGTCAGGGGCCTACACTGAAGCTTTCTTT
abundance: .; d_gene: TRBD1; v_gene: TRBV11-2; j_gene: TRBJ1-6; CDR3aa: CASSRQGLDSPLHF; CDR3nt: TGTGCCAGCAGCAGACAGGGGCTGGATTCACCCCTCCACTTT
abundance: .; d_gene: .; v_gene: TRBV7-9; j_gene: TRBJ2-7; CDR3aa: CASGGGLPGNEQYF; CDR3nt: TGTGCCAGCGGCGGGGGCCTTCCGGGGAACGAGCAGTACTTC
abundance: .; d_gene: .; v_gene: TRBV4-1; j_gene: TRBJ1-2; CDR3aa: CASSQGRGGKSNYGYTF; CDR3nt: TGCGCCAGCAGCCAAGGACGGGGAGGGAAGAGTAACTATGGCTACACCTTC
abundance: .; d_gene: .; v_gene: TRBV13; j_gene: TRBJ2-7; CDR3aa: CASSSRGEYEQYF; CDR3nt: TGTGCCAGCAGCTCGAGAGGAGAGTACGAGCAGTACTTC
abundance: .; d_gene: TRBD1; v_gene: TRBV19; j_gene: TRBJ1-1; CDR3aa: CASSIGPVAGGRRTEAFF; CDR3nt: TGTGCCAGTAGTATAGGCCCGGTGGCAGGGGGGCGAAGGACTGAAGCTTTCTTT
abundance: .; d_gene: .; v_gene: TRBV18; j_gene: TRBJ2-7; CDR3aa: CASSPPIGQSYEQYF; CDR3nt: TGTGCCAGCTCACCACCGATCGGACAAAGCTACGAGCAGTACTTC
abundance: .; d_gene: TRBD1; v_gene: TRBV16; j_gene: TRBJ1-4; CDR3aa: CASSHWDRPNEKLFF; CDR3nt: TGTGCCAGCAGCCATTGGGACAGGCCGAATGAAAAACTGTTTTTT
abundance: .; d_gene: TRBD2; v_gene: TRBV18; j_gene: TRBJ2-1; CDR3aa: CASSPGTAGGRGGKNEQFF; CDR3nt: TGTGCCAGCTCACCTGGGACAGCGGGGGGGCGCGGTGGAAAAAATGAGCAGTTCTTC
abundance: once; d_gene: .; v_gene: TRBV30; j_gene: TRBJ2-2; CDR3aa: CAWSVVTGELFF; CDR3nt: TGTGCCTGGAGTGTCGTGACCGGGGAGCTGTTTTTT
abundance: few; d_gene: .; v_gene: TRBV3-1/TRBV3-2; j_gene: TRBJ2-1; CDR3aa: CASSQDWAGTYNEQFF; CDR3nt: TGTGCCAGCAGCCAAGATTGGGCGGGGACCTACAATGAGCAGTTCTTC
abundance: .; d_gene: .; v_gene: TRBV5-1; j_gene: TRBJ1-3; CDR3aa: CASSLQAGIGNTIYF; CDR3nt: TGCGCCAGCAGCTTACAGGCGGGGATTGGAAACACCATATATTTT
abundance: .; d_gene: .; v_gene: TRBV7-9; j_gene: TRBJ2-7; CDR3aa: CASSLGGTYEQYF; CDR3nt: TGTGCCAGCAGCTTAGGCGGGACCTACGAGCAGTACTTC
abundance: .; d_gene: TRBD1; v_gene: TRBV4-1; j_gene: TRBJ2-7; CDR3aa: CASSQDPDRVEQYF; CDR3nt: TGCGCCAGCAGCCAAGATCCCGACAGGGTCGAGCAGTACTTC
abundance: .; d_gene: TRBD2; v_gene: TRBV7-8; j_gene: TRBJ2-7; CDR3aa: CASSLGGGVEYF; CDR3nt: TGTGCCAGCAGCTTAGGTGGGGGGGTGGAGTACTTC
abundance: .; d_gene: .; v_gene: TRBV14; j_gene: TRBJ2-1; CDR3aa: CASSQDRALNPTNEQFF; CDR3nt: TGTGCCAGCAGCCAAGATCGAGCCCTCAACCCCACGAATGAGCAGTTCTTC
abundance: .; d_gene: .; v_gene: TRBV21-1; j_gene: TRBJ1-4; CDR3aa: CASSKRVGATNEKLFF; CDR3nt: TGTGCCAGCAGCAAACGAGTGGGAGCAACTAATGAAAAACTGTTTTTT
abundance: .; d_gene: TRBD1; v_gene: TRBV19; j_gene: TRBJ2-2; CDR3aa: CASSWTGEGTGELFF; CDR3nt: TGTGCCAGTAGTTGGACAGGGGAAGGCACCGGGGAGCTGTTTTTT
abundance: .; d_gene: .; v_gene: TRBV11-1; j_gene: TRBJ1-1; CDR3aa: CASSLAPAGLTTEAFF; CDR3nt: TGTGCCAGCAGCTTAGCCCCCGCCGGGTTGACCACTGAAGCTTTCTTT
abundance: .; d_gene: .; v_gene: TRBV5-4; j_gene: TRBJ2-3; CDR3aa: CASSPLGSTDTQYF; CDR3nt: TGTGCCAGCAGCCCCCTCGGGAGCACAGATACGCAGTATTTT